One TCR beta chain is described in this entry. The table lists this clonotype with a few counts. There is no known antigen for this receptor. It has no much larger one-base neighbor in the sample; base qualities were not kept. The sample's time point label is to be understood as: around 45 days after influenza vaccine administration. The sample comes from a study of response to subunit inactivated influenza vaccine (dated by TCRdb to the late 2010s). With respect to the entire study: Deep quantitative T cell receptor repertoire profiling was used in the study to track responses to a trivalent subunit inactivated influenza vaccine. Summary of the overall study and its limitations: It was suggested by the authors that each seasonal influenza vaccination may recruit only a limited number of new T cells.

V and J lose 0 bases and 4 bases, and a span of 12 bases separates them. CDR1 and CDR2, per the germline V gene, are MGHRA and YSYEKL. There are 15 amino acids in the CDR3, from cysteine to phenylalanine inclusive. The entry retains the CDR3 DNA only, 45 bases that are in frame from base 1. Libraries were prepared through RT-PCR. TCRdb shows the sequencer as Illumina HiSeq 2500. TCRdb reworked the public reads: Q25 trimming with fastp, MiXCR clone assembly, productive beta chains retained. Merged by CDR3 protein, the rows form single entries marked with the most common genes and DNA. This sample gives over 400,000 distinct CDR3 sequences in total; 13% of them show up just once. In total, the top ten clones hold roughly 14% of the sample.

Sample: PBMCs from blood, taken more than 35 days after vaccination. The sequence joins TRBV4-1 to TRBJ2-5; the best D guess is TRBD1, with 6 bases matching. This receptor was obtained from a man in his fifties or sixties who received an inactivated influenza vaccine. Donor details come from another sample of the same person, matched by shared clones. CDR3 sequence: CASSQDMSRGETQYF. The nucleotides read TGCGCCAGCAGCCAAGATATGAGCAGGGGAGAGACCCAGTACTTC.